The 29 T cell receptor beta chains presented below share a single source sample, sequenced in a study of beta chain features in type 1 diabetes (dated by TCRdb to the late 2010s). To prepare the library, the immunoSEQ multiplex PCR assay was applied. The entire amount of isolated RNA was reverse transcribed using the High Capacity cDNA Reverse Transcription Kit, so the sequenced TCRB transcripts were expressed ones. TCRdb mirrors the immuneACCESS table, restricted to in-frame sequences. Some clones are absent from its copies; in checked studies, under half trace to an unresolved V gene, and the reason for the others is unknown. This sample has roughly 380,000 clones in its table, and around 20% of those were observed once. 0.035% to 0.05% of the sample goes to the ten largest clones. Sequencing was done on a sample of naive CD4+ T cells from blood. This sample's cell subset or site label indicates: true naive CD4+ T cells. The origin of the receptors is a woman between 18 and 29 years old in good health.

This clone was detected only a few times. This chain links TRBV6-1 with TRBJ2-1, with TRBD2 identical over 10 bases. V was pared by 6 bases and J by 8 bases, with 10 bases of the junction left unmatched. CDR1 is MNHNS, CDR2 SASEGT, per germline. CDR3 length: 15 residues. This CDR3 is CASSARTSGADEQFF. The CDR3 DNA is TGTGCCAGCAGCGCGAGGACTAGCGGAGCCGATGAGCAGTTCTTC.

The rearrangement uses TRBV30 and TRBJ2-5; a weak D match, TRBD1 (6 bases). Germline V gene data show CDR1 as GTSNPN and CDR2 as SVGIG (reference sequence). The CDR3 totals 13 residues. Trimming took off 5 bases at V and 0 bases at J, with 10 bases between the two ends. The CDR3, as DNA: TGTGCCTGGCACCGGGACAACCAAGAGACCCAGTACTTC. Amino acids: CAWHRDNQETQYF.

The V gene is TRBV4-1, the J gene TRBJ1-1; D call uncertain. The CDR3 is 16 residues long. Trimming took 4 bases from V and 11 from J, leaving 26 bases between them. Germline V lookup: CDR1 MGHRA, CDR2 YSYEKL. The CDR3 region is CASSRGSPELPQNAFF. CDR3 nucleotides: TGCGCCAGCAGCCGAGGGTCCCCAGAGTTGCCCCAGAACGCTTTCTTT.

This clone occurred a few times. This chain uses TRBV10-3 with TRBJ2-7; 11 bases agree with TRBD2. Germline trimming cut 4 bases from V and 5 bases from J; bases unmatched to any gene: 7. CDR1 and CDR2 (germline): ENHRY, SYGVKD. This CDR3 is built from 15 residues. The CDR3 DNA follows: TGTGCCATCAGTGCCTCACTAGCGGGAGTCCACGAGCAGTACTTC. It is translated as CAISASLAGVHEQYF.

This clone was seen a few times. The rearrangement joins TRBV30 to TRBJ2-5, with D tentatively TRBD2 (5 bases). The CDR3 is 13 residues long. V lost 6 bases to trimming and J lost 7 bases, with 18 bases between them. CDR1 GTSNPN and CDR2 SVGIG come from the germline V gene (reference sequence). The CDR3 DNA follows: TGTGCCTGTGCGGGCCTTCACCGCGGGACCCAGTACTTC. It specifies CACAGLHRGTQYF.

This clone was counted a few times. The same CDR3 also results from other DNA sequences found in this sample. The chain recombines TRBV9 with TRBJ2-5; 7 bases match TRBD1. The germline V gene encodes CDR1 SGDLS and CDR2 YYNGEE. The trim removed 0 bases at V and 2 bases at J, leaving 1 base unmatched. CDR3 length: 14 amino acids. The CDR3 reads CASSVGGQQETQYF. CDR3 nucleotides: TGTGCCAGCAGCGTAGGGGGACAGCAAGAGACCCAGTACTTC.

This clone turned up a few times. The chain employs TRBV16 and TRBJ2-7; tentatively, D is TRBD1 (6 bases). The germline V and J ends were trimmed by 4 bases and 2 bases, with 9 bases remaining between them. Germline V CDR1 and CDR2: KGHSY, FQNENV. The CDR3 covers 13 residues. CDR3 amino acids: CASSPRGTYEQYF. In nucleotides, the CDR3 is TGTGCCAGCAGCCCCAGGGGTACCTACGAGCAGTACTTC.

V gene TRBV30 combines with J gene TRBJ2-2; no firm D call. V dropped 3 bases and J dropped 3 bases, with 17 bases sitting between them. The CDR3 is made up of 16 amino acids. CDR1 and CDR2 (germline): GTSNPN, SVGIG (reference sequence). The CDR3 here is CAWSGGTRLYTGELFF. The CDR3 nucleotides read TGTGCCTGGAGCGGCGGTACCAGACTGTACACCGGGGAGCTGTTTTTT.

The chain has TRBV19 and TRBJ1-2; D is possibly TRBD1 (5 bases). Trimming removed 9 bases at V and 8 bases at J, with 19 bases between. CDR1 is LNHDA, CDR2 SQIVND, per germline (reference sequence). CDR3 size: 13 residues. The CDR3 coding sequence is TGTGCCAGCCGCCAACAGGATCCCGTAGGCTACACCTTC. The encoded protein is CASRQQDPVGYTF.

This clone was observed a few times. V gene TRBV9 combines with J gene TRBJ1-1; 9 bases align to TRBD1. Germline assignment: CDR1 SGDLS and CDR2 YYNGEE. This CDR3 contains 15 residues. V lost 0 bases and J lost 4; bases outside the gene matches: 4. The DNA of the CDR3 is TGTGCCAGCAGCGTAGGTGGGACAGGGCTCACTGAAGCTTTCTTT. It yields the protein CASSVGGTGLTEAFF.

There are a few counts of this clone. J is TRBJ1-5 and V is TRBV5-5; D is undetermined. V lost 0 bases to trimming and J lost 3 bases, with 7 bases between them. Germline assignment: CDR1 SGHKS and CDR2 YYEKEE (reference sequence). The CDR3 is 14 residues long. The CDR3 DNA follows: TGTGCCAGCAGCTTGGGCCAGATCAATCAGCCCCAGCATTTT. As protein: CASSLGQINQPQHF.

The table lists this clone with a few counts. The rearrangement joins TRBV5-1 to TRBJ2-7; D might be TRBD2 (6 bases). Germline CDR1 reads SGHRS; CDR2 reads YFSETQ. The V end was cut by 6 bases, the J end by 7 bases, with 23 bases between. The CDR3 runs to 15 residues. In DNA form, the CDR3 reads TGCGCCAGCACGCTTGGGACTGCCCAACTGGGGGAGCAGTACTTC. Amino acid sequence: CASTLGTAQLGEQYF.

The sample holds a few counts of this clone. The V gene is TRBV4-1, the J gene TRBJ1-1; a possible D gene is TRBD1 (6 bases). V was clipped by 4 bases and J by 5 bases, with 14 bases between them. The CDR3 covers 14 residues. From germline, CDR1 is MGHRA and CDR2 YSYEKL. CDR3: CASSPRGGGTEAFF. Here the CDR3 DNA reads TGCGCCAGCAGCCCCCGGGGGGGCGGGACTGAAGCTTTCTTT.

The rearrangement uses TRBV30 and TRBJ2-5; tentatively, D is TRBD2 (6 bases). Looked up from germline, CDR1 is GTSNPN and CDR2 is SVGIG (reference sequence). V was trimmed by 0 bases and J by 2 bases, leaving 10 bases between them. The CDR3 has 14 residues. In DNA, the CDR3 is TGTGCCTGGAGTGTTGGAGGGAATCAAGAGACCCAGTACTTC. Translation: CAWSVGGNQETQYF.

This clone was observed a few times. The V call is TRBV14, the J call TRBJ2-6; a possible D gene is TRBD1 (5 bases). V lost 4 bases to trimming and J lost 4 bases, with 17 bases between them. The CDR3 runs 17 residues. CDR1 is SGHDN and CDR2 is FVKESK in the germline V gene. Here the CDR3 reads CASSPPWGGRGANVLTF. In nucleotides, the CDR3 is TGTGCCAGCAGCCCCCCCTGGGGCGGCCGGGGGGCCAACGTCCTGACTTTC.

CDR3 amino acids: CASKRGLNTEAFF. In DNA form, the CDR3 reads TGTGCCTCGAAGCGAGGGCTGAACACTGAAGCTTTCTTT. The chain couples TRBV30 to TRBJ1-1; no definite D call. The V and J ends lost 7 bases and 0 bases respectively, with 12 bases between them. The CDR3 has 13 amino acids. The germline V gene has CDR1 GTSNPN and CDR2 SVGIG (reference sequence).

The rearrangement joins TRBV30 to TRBJ2-7; a possible D gene is TRBD1 (5 bases). There are 14 residues in the CDR3. Per germline, CDR1 GTSNPN and CDR2 SVGIG (reference sequence). Trimming took 0 bases from V and 0 from J, leaving 9 bases between them. CDR3: CAWSVQESSYEQYF. DNA of the CDR3: TGTGCCTGGAGTGTACAGGAGAGCTCCTACGAGCAGTACTTC. Complete variable domain (other parts from reference TRBV30 and TRBJ2-7): SQTIHQWPATLVQPVGSPLSLECTVEGTSNPNLYWYRQAAGRGLQLLFYSVGIGQISSEVPQNLSASRPQDRQFILSSKKLLLSDSGFYLCAWSVQESSYEQYFGPGTRLTVT.

In this sample, this clone turned up a few times. The V call is TRBV7-9, the J call TRBJ1-2; 10 nucleotides match TRBD1. CDR3 length: 15 amino acids. V dropped 5 bases and J dropped 4; count of bases not matched to a gene: 7. Germline loops: CDR1 SEHNR, CDR2 FQNEAQ (reference sequence). CDR3: CASSRGTGEAYGYTF. In DNA, the CDR3 is TGTGCCAGCAGCCGAGGGACAGGGGAGGCCTATGGCTACACCTTC.

CDR3 DNA sequence: TGTGCCACCAGCAAAGATGTAGCGGGATATCAAGAGACCCAGTACTTC. This sequence encodes CATSKDVAGYQETQYF. The V call is TRBV15, the J call TRBJ2-5; 8 nucleotides line up with TRBD2. Losses at the gene ends were 4 bases for V and 2 bases for J; bases not matched to a gene: 9. Germline V gene data show CDR1 as LNHNV and CDR2 as YYDKDF (reference sequence). The CDR3 loop spans 16 amino acids.

This clone occurred a few times. The chain recombines TRBV5-1 with TRBJ1-6; D is uncertain. CDR1 and CDR2 (germline): SGHRS, YFSETQ. V was pared by 1 base and J by 10 bases, with 12 bases between. This CDR3 region has 14 residues. The CDR3 sequence: CASSLRQMESPLHF. CDR3 sequence (DNA): TGCGCCAGCAGCTTGCGGCAGATGGAGTCACCCCTCCACTTT. Based on the CDR3 plus reference TRBV5-1 and TRBJ1-6, the full variable domain is KAGVTQTPRYLIKTRGQQVTLSCSPISGHRSVSWYQQTPGQGLQFLFEYFSETQRNKGNFPGRFSGRQFSNSRSEMNVSTLELGDSALYLCASSLRQMESPLHFGNGTRLTVT.

This clone was detected a few times. V and J are TRBV7-9 and TRBJ1-1; TRBD1 matches 7 bases. The V gene end was trimmed by 11 bases and the J gene end by 1 base; junction bases not matched to a gene: 7. This CDR3 contains 13 residues. Germline assignment: CDR1 SEHNR and CDR2 FQNEAQ (reference sequence). CDR3 loop: CAVQGQRNTEAFF. CDR3 nucleotide sequence: TGTGCCGTACAGGGACAGCGGAACACTGAAGCTTTCTTT. The variable domain in full, with the rest retrieved from reference TRBV7-9 and TRBJ1-1, is DTGVSQNPRHKITKRGQNVTFRCDPISEHNRLYWYRQTLGQGPEFLTYFQNEAQLEKSRLLSDRFSAERPKGSFSTLEIQRTEQGDSAMYLCAVQGQRNTEAFFGQGTRLTVV.

This clone was seen only a few times. This chain links TRBV7-9 with TRBJ1-1; D not certain. CDR1 is SEHNR, CDR2 FQNEAQ, per germline (reference sequence). The CDR3 runs to 15 residues. With 3 bases removed from V and 0 bases from J, the gap between germline ends came to 11 bases. CDR3 amino acids: CASSFLGWLNTEAFF. CDR3 sequence (DNA): TGTGCCAGCAGCTTCTTGGGCTGGTTGAACACTGAAGCTTTCTTT.

In this sample, this clone turned up a few times. The V and J genes are TRBV29-1 and TRBJ2-3, with D possibly matching TRBD1 (5 bases). CDR3 length: 13 amino acids. Between the trimmed V and J ends, which lost 6 bases and 0 bases, there was a span of 10 bases. Per the germline V gene, CDR1 is SQVTM and CDR2 is ANQGSEA. The CDR3 spells CSVSGPSTDTQYF. The DNA of the CDR3 is TGCAGCGTCTCAGGGCCAAGCACAGATACGCAGTATTTT.

The rearrangement joins TRBV7-2 to TRBJ1-6; TRBD1 agrees at 8 bases. The CDR3 runs to 15 residues. J was trimmed by 7 bases and V by 4 bases; bases with no gene match: 6. Germline V gene lookup returns CDR1 SGHTA and CDR2 FQGNSA. CDR3 bases: TGTGCCAGCAGCTCCACTCGGACAGGGAATTCACCCCTCCACTTT. Amino acid sequence: CASSSTRTGNSPLHF.

This chain uses TRBV6-5 with TRBJ1-1, with 9 nucleotides matching TRBD1. There are 15 residues in the CDR3. J lost 5 bases, V lost 4 bases, and 8 bases had no gene match. CDR1 MNHEY and CDR2 SVGAGI come from the germline V gene. CDR3 residues: CASSSRQGVGTEAFF. CDR3 DNA: TGTGCCAGCAGTTCCAGACAGGGGGTGGGTACTGAAGCTTTCTTT.

This clone was seen a few times. The V gene is TRBV9, the J gene TRBJ2-6, with D maybe TRBD1 (6 bases). CDR3 length: 14 amino acids. The germline V and J ends were trimmed by 4 bases and 5 bases, with 10 bases remaining between them. Per germline, CDR1 SGDLS and CDR2 YYNGEE. This chain's CDR3 is CASSSRDRANVLTF. In DNA form, the CDR3 reads TGTGCCAGCAGCTCCCGGGACAGGGCCAACGTCCTGACTTTC. The full variable domain, its missing parts supplied by reference TRBV9 and TRBJ2-6, is DSGVTQTPKHLITATGQRVTLRCSPRSGDLSVYWYQQSLDQGLQFLIQYYNGEERAKGNILERFSAQQFPDLHSELNLSSLELGDSALYFCASSSRDRANVLTFGAGSRLTVL.

This clone has just a few counts. The chain links TRBV25-1 to TRBJ2-7; D gene unclear. V was clipped by 7 bases and J by 3 bases, with 10 bases between them. Germline V gene data show CDR1 as MGHDK and CDR2 as SYGVNS. This CDR3 comprises 12 residues. CDR3 loop: CASTVCGYEQYF. DNA for the CDR3: TGTGCCAGCACCGTGTGCGGCTACGAGCAGTACTTC.

V is TRBV10-3 and J is TRBJ2-7; TRBD1 matches 9 bases. CDR1 is ENHRY and CDR2 is SYGVKD in the germline V gene. After removal of 5 bases from V and 4 bases from J, the junction contained 6 bases not matched to a gene. This CDR3 comprises 14 residues. The CDR3 DNA sequence: TGTGCCATCAGTCGAGGGACAGGGCTATACGAGCAGTACTTC. Residues: CAISRGTGLYEQYF.

This chain links TRBV4-1 with TRBJ2-5; 8 bases agree with TRBD1. The CDR3 has 16 amino acids. Germline trimming cut 4 bases from V and 1 base from J; bases unmatched to any gene: 8. The germline V gene encodes CDR1 MGHRA and CDR2 YSYEKL. CDR3 coding DNA: TGCGCCAGCAGCCGCTATTCCGGGACAGGCCAAGAGACCCAGTACTTC. It is translated as CASSRYSGTGQETQYF.